This paragraph reports one T cell receptor beta chain. The antigen remains unidentified. Treatment defined: roughly 20 received Ad26.COV2.S at low or high dose, single or two shots; 5 received placebo; per-sample allocation not given. Day 63 after the first injection of vaccine or placebo was the sampling time. Per germline, CDR1 MNHEY and CDR2 SVGAGI. Trimming removed 8 bases at V and 5 bases at J, with 19 bases between. This CDR3 spans 15 amino acids. The data derive from a study of Ad26.COV2.S vaccination and SARS-CoV-2 variants. Overall study results and limits: Placebo recipients showed lower spike-specific TCR breadth than vaccinees.

The table came from immunoSEQ multiplex PCR; TCRdb's copy has only in-frame clones and leaves some out. Among around 270,000 clones listed, around 88% were seen once. The chain employs TRBV6-5 and TRBJ1-5; possible D gene TRBD1, 6 bases. The TCR sequence derives from a person between 18 and 65 years old who received the Ad26.COV2.S COVID-19 vaccine or a placebo. This material consisted of peripheral blood, taken in a trial of Ad26.COV2.S vaccine versus placebo. CDR3 in DNA: TGTGCCAGCGGTCTTGGGGCAGGGGCGGATCAGCCCCAGCATTTT. Translated: CASGLGAGADQPQHF.